One TCR beta chain is described in this entry. Antigen unknown. The entry originates in a study of cytomegalovirus exposure and HLA in healthy donors. Study-wide points: Later, an analysis showed that TCR beta chains associated with HLA were more clonally expanded than others that were equally common.

Germline V gives CDR1 SGHAT, CDR2 FQNNGV. The CDR3 covers 16 residues. The PCR was carried out with 60 Vbeta primers and 13 Jbeta primers. Profiling relied on immunoSEQ multiplex PCR, and the TCRdb table lists in-frame clones only, not all of them. In the table there are 150,000 to 190,000 clones, around 72% of which are singletons. The source material was PBMCs. The chain recombines TRBV11-2 with TRBJ2-5; 8 bases map to TRBD1. The DNA end favors TRBJ2-7, so the J call may be wrong. This TCR came from a man aged 18 to 30 in good health and CMV-seronegative. CDR3 sequence (DNA): TGTGCCAGCAGCCAGGGGGCGGCTTATCTTACCTACGAGCAGTACTTC. It yields the protein CASSQGAAYLTYEQYF.